This T cell receptor beta chain originates from a study of post-analysis software for immune sequencing data. Overall study results and limits: Same-batch preparations were strongly co-clustered by F measure. Those with multiple sclerosis, the patient group, showed significantly lower normalized Chao1 diversity than controls. There were five or six TRBV segments more frequent in patients than controls, and TRBV5-6, TRBV5-1 and TRBV20-1 were among them.

Sequencing libraries made from TCR beta cDNA carried unique molecular identifiers. Each sample of 1 to 10 million input T cells yielded around 500,000 cDNA molecules, so each molecule approximated one T cell. Each CDR3 protein is one row after TCRdb ran MiXCR on the PCR reads. This sample carries hundreds of thousands of distinct CDR3 sequences, nearly 45% of them seen once, and the ten largest clones take 9% to 13%. Notes on this clonotype: Antigen unknown.

Germline-derived CDR1 and CDR2 are LGHNA and YNFKEQ. Trimming stripped 0 bases from V and 4 bases from J, with 12 bases between. The CDR3 has 15 amino acids. This TCR came from a girl aged 10-17 years with multiple sclerosis. The V call is TRBV4-2, the J call TRBJ1-1; D not resolved. The sample consisted of blood. CDR3: CASSQDWRQSTEAFF. DNA of the CDR3: TGTGCCAGCAGCCAAGATTGGCGCCAGAGCACTGAAGCTTTCTTT.